The 7 T cell receptor beta chains listed next were all sequenced from one sample in a study of T cell repertoires in aging, cancer and after chemotherapy. A mixed TRB-A/B primer pool amplified rearranged TRB by multiplex touch-down PCR. TCRdb re-called the multiplex PCR reads with MiXCR, one entry per CDR3 protein. The sample includes fewer than 2,000 distinct CDR3 sequences, around 31% seen only once; the top ten take roughly 70%. Peripheral blood genomic DNA, not sorted cells or RNA, was the template. What was sequenced was blood. Source of these receptors: a human donor with a blood cancer. The donor label of this sample is uncertain.

The gene calls are TRBV12-3 or TRBV12-4 and TRBJ2-2; D possibly corresponds to TRBD2 (6 bases). The CDR3 consists of 16 residues. Trimming shortened V by 6 bases and J by 5 bases, and 19 bases separated the two germline ends. This CDR3 is CASSPVGGMGTGELFF. DNA of the CDR3: TGTGCCAGCAGCCCCGTTGGAGGGATGGGGACCGGGGAGCTGTTTTTT.

This clonotype turned up a few times. The gene calls are TRBV4-3 and TRBJ1-1; unclear D gene. This CDR3 is built from 15 residues. V lost 1 base and J 4 bases, leaving 13 bases between the germline ends. Looked up from germline, CDR1 is LGHNA and CDR2 is YSLEER. This CDR3 reads CASSQGADSGTEAFF. The CDR3, as DNA: TGCGCCAGCAGCCAAGGGGCGGATTCGGGCACTGAAGCTTTCTTT.

The chain carries TRBV12-3 or TRBV12-4 and TRBJ1-1, with D unclear. CDR3 length equals 15 residues. V shed 5 bases and J shed 6 bases, with 19 bases lying between them. The CDR3 reads CASSPELSSEAEAFF. Here the CDR3 DNA reads TGTGCCAGCAGTCCCGAGCTTAGTAGTGAAGCTGAAGCTTTCTTT.

V and J are TRBV19 and TRBJ2-1; 10 nucleotides line up with TRBD2. The CDR3 covers 15 residues. Germline CDR1 and CDR2: LNHDA and SQIVND (reference sequence). V lost 2 bases and J lost 7; bases outside the gene matches: 5. Here the CDR3 DNA reads TGTGCCAGTAGTATATTAAGCGGGGGGGCTAATGAGCAGTTCTTC. Translating gives CASSILSGGANEQFF.

In its sample, this clonotype ranks as medium-sized. CDR3 region: CASSTYYEQYF. CDR3 nucleotides: TGTGCCAGCAGTACTTACTACGAGCAGTACTTC. The rearrangement uses TRBV6-6 and TRBJ2-7; no clear D gene. Trimming removed 5 bases at V and 3 bases at J, with 5 bases between. There are 11 residues in the CDR3. Germline V gives CDR1 MNHNY, CDR2 SVGAGI (reference sequence).

The chain couples TRBV19 to TRBJ1-4; maybe TRBD1 (6 bases). Trimming pared 7 bases from V and 5 bases from J, leaving 14 bases between. Germline V gene lookup returns CDR1 LNHDA and CDR2 SQIVND (reference sequence). This CDR3 has 14 amino acids. The CDR3 spells CASTKSGGNEKLFF. The CDR3 bases are TGTGCCAGTACTAAGAGTGGGGGCAATGAAAAACTGTTTTTT.

The rearrangement links TRBV14 to TRBJ2-2; D is ambiguous. The CDR3 extends over 15 amino acids. The germline V gene encodes CDR1 SGHDN and CDR2 FVKESK. Trimming cost V 1 base and J 6 bases, with 12 bases left between them. The CDR3 DNA reads as TGTGCCAGCAGCCAAGGAACATCAGTAGCCGGGGAGCTGTTTTTT. This sequence encodes CASSQGTSVAGELFF. Full variable domain (outside the CDR3, taken from reference TRBV14 and TRBJ2-2): EAGVTQFPSHSVIEKGQTVTLRCDPISGHDNLYWYRRVMGKEIKFLLHFVKESKQDESGMPNNRFLAERTGGTYSTLKVQPAELEDSGVYFCASSQGTSVAGELFFGEGSRLTVL.